Presented here are 18 T cell receptor beta chains from one specimen sequenced in a study of immune evolution from preneoplasia to lung adenocarcinoma. The data were produced by immunoSEQ multiplex PCR, yet TCRdb's version contains in-frame clones alone and is incomplete. The data show more than 2,500 clones, 88% seen once. Material for sequencing was FFPE invasive lung adenocarcinoma tissue. The origin of the receptors is a person aged 65 to 85 with invasive lung adenocarcinoma.

The CDR3 here is CATSRDPRDRGRGTEAFF. Here the CDR3 DNA reads TGTGCCACCAGCAGGGACCCACGGGACAGGGGGCGTGGCACTGAAGCTTTCTTT. This rearrangement joins TRBV15 to TRBJ1-1; TRBD1 matches at 12 bases. J gave up 4 bases and V 3 bases, and 12 bases lay outside the gene matches. The CDR3 is made up of 18 amino acids. The germline V gene encodes CDR1 LNHNV and CDR2 YYDKDF (reference sequence).

This chain connects TRBV25-1 to TRBJ2-2, with 9 bases aligning to TRBD2. V gave up 6 bases and J gave up 6 bases; unmatched junction bases: 2. This CDR3 has 13 amino acids. Germline V CDR1 and CDR2: MGHDK, SYGVNS. In DNA form, the CDR3 reads TGTGCCAGCAGCCTAGCGGGGCCCGGGGAGCTGTTTTTT. Translation: CASSLAGPGELFF. The complete variable domain, with remaining parts taken from reference TRBV25-1 and TRBJ2-2, reads EADIYQTPRYLVIGTGKKITLECSQTMGHDKMYWYQQDPGMELHLIHYSYGVNSTEKGDLSSESTVSRIRTEHFPLTLESARPSHTSQYLCASSLAGPGELFFGEGSRLTVL.

The CDR3 here is CASSPQGLQETQYF. The CDR3 region has the DNA TGTGCCAGCTCACCGCAGGGGCTTCAAGAGACCCAGTACTTC. The chain is built from TRBV18 and TRBJ2-5; TRBD1 might be the D (6 bases). V gave up 3 bases and J gave up 2 bases, with 10 bases separating them. The germline V gene has CDR1 KGHSH and CDR2 LQKENI. The CDR3 length is 14 residues.

This chain joins TRBV30 and TRBJ1-1; tentative D call: TRBD1 (5 bases). The CDR3 length is 13 residues. Trimming took 1 base from V and 5 from J, leaving 11 bases between them. Per germline, CDR1 GTSNPN and CDR2 SVGIG (reference sequence). In nucleotides, the CDR3 is TGTGCCTGGAGTGCGGCAGGGTGGACTGAAGCTTTCTTT. Translated: CAWSAAGWTEAFF.

This chain links TRBV5-6 with TRBJ1-2, with a tentative D call TRBD1 (6 bases). The germline gives CDR1 SGHDT, CDR2 YYEEEE. The CDR3 consists of 11 residues. Trimming took off 6 bases at V and 8 bases at J, with 11 bases between the two ends. The CDR3 sequence is CASKYTGGYTF. CDR3 DNA: TGTGCCAGCAAGTACACAGGGGGCTACACCTTC.

This chain joins TRBV7-9 and TRBJ1-2; the match to TRBD1 covers 8 bases. V gave up 2 bases and J gave up 6 bases; unmatched junction bases: 11. The CDR3 runs 16 residues. Looked up from germline, CDR1 is SEHNR and CDR2 is FQNEAQ (reference sequence). For the CDR3, the DNA is TGTGCCAGCAGCTTATGGGTCGACAGGGGTGTCCATGGCTACACCTTC. It encodes CASSLWVDRGVHGYTF.

V and J are TRBV4-3 and TRBJ1-1; D is unclear. V lost 2 bases, J lost 0 bases, and 7 bases lay in between. This CDR3 is 14 amino acids long. Germline values: CDR1 LGHNA, CDR2 YSLEER. This chain's CDR3 is CASSQWTLNTEAFF. DNA for the CDR3: TGCGCCAGCAGCCAATGGACCTTGAACACTGAAGCTTTCTTT.

In this sample, this clone turned up a few times. The rearrangement links TRBV30 to TRBJ2-7; possibly TRBD2 for D (5 bases). Per the germline V gene, CDR1 is GTSNPN and CDR2 is SVGIG (reference sequence). This CDR3 spans 11 amino acids. Trimming removed 3 bases at V and 9 bases at J, with 12 bases between. The CDR3 reads CAWRVRDRQYF. The CDR3 DNA reads TGTGCCTGGAGAGTGAGGGATCGGCAGTACTTC. Variable domain in full (rest from reference TRBV30 and TRBJ2-7): SQTIHQWPATLVQPVGSPLSLECTVEGTSNPNLYWYRQAAGRGLQLLFYSVGIGQISSEVPQNLSASRPQDRQFILSSKKLLLSDSGFYLCAWRVRDRQYFGPGTRLTVT.

The rearrangement joins TRBV25-1 to TRBJ1-5; 7 nucleotides line up with TRBD1. The V gene end was trimmed by 9 bases and the J gene end by 6 bases; junction bases not matched to a gene: 5. This CDR3 contains 12 residues. The V gene's germline CDR1 is MGHDK and CDR2 SYGVNS. CDR3 sequence (DNA): TGTGCCAGTAGTAGGGGGCTTCAGCCCCAGCATTTT. Translation gives CASSRGLQPQHF.

The rearrangement links TRBV7-6 to TRBJ1-1; D is ambiguous. With 5 bases removed from V and 4 bases from J, the gap between germline ends came to 8 bases. The CDR3 has 12 amino acids. Germline CDR1 reads SGHVS; CDR2 reads FNYEAQ. The CDR3 loop reads CASSRGGTEAFF. CDR3 coding DNA: TGTGCCAGCAGCAGAGGAGGCACTGAAGCTTTCTTT.

This clone was counted only a few times. This chain uses TRBV29-1 with TRBJ2-5, with D possibly matching TRBD2 (6 bases). The CDR3 totals 13 residues. CDR1 and CDR2 from the germline V gene are SQVTM and ANQGSEA. V was cut by 3 bases and J by 5 bases, with 13 bases left in between. DNA of the CDR3: TGCAGCGTTGATACGGAGGGCACGGAGACCCAGTACTTC. Its translation: CSVDTEGTETQYF.

The V and J genes are TRBV6-1 and TRBJ1-1; no firm D call. Germline V gives CDR1 MNHNS, CDR2 SASEGT. The CDR3 is made up of 13 amino acids. Deletions cut 5 bases from V and 4 bases from J, with 11 bases between. Here the CDR3 DNA reads TGTGCCAGCAGTTCAGGTCCGGCCACTGAAGCTTTCTTT. Residues: CASSSGPATEAFF.

V is TRBV28 and J is TRBJ1-1; D gene uncertain. Per germline, CDR1 MDHEN and CDR2 SYDVKM. The V and J ends lost 3 bases and 1 base respectively, with 9 bases between them. This CDR3 is built from 14 residues. The CDR3 DNA is TGTGCCAGCAGTTTGGGCGGCGGGAACACTGAAGCTTTCTTT. Translating gives CASSLGGGNTEAFF.

V gene TRBV6-4 combines with J gene TRBJ2-3; D is perhaps TRBD1 (5 bases). The CDR3 extends over 15 amino acids. Between the trimmed V and J ends, which lost 3 bases and 8 bases, there was a span of 18 bases. Per the germline V gene, CDR1 is MRHNA and CDR2 is SNTAGT. CDR3 coding DNA: TGTGCCAGCAGTGAAACCCCGCAGGGAATTGGTACGCAGTATTTT. Protein: CASSETPQGIGTQYF.

CDR3: CASSLWEDYGYTF. The CDR3, as DNA: TGTGCCAGCAGCTTGTGGGAGGACTATGGCTACACCTTC. The chain is built from TRBV5-8 and TRBJ1-2, with D hard to call. Germline V gene lookup returns CDR1 SGHTS and CDR2 YDEGEE. Trimming left V 1 base short and J 3 bases short, with 7 bases between. The CDR3 has 13 amino acids.

The chain carries TRBV28 and TRBJ1-5; 8 nucleotides match TRBD1. Per the germline V gene, CDR1 is MDHEN and CDR2 is SYDVKM. The CDR3 is made up of 15 amino acids. The V segment lost 5 bases and the J segment 3 bases; nucleotides outside the gene matches: 6. The CDR3 DNA reads as TGTGCCAGCAGTCCAGGGGGCTGGGTCAATCAGCCCCAGCATTTT. Its translation: CASSPGGWVNQPQHF.

This rearrangement joins TRBV9 to TRBJ1-1, with TRBD1 identical over 8 bases. CDR1 is SGDLS and CDR2 is YYNGEE in the germline V gene. This CDR3 is 15 amino acids long. The V segment lost 3 bases and the J segment 1 base; nucleotides outside the gene matches: 5. The CDR3 loop is CASSEGQVGNTEAFF. CDR3 sequence (DNA): TGTGCCAGCAGCGAGGGACAGGTGGGGAACACTGAAGCTTTCTTT.

The V and J genes are TRBV23-1 and TRBJ1-3, with no clear D. TRBV23-1 falls under the ORF class, with uncertain function. V shed 7 bases and J shed 2 bases, with 21 bases lying between them. The CDR3 consists of 17 residues. CDR3 nucleotide sequence: TGCGCCAGCACCCCCCAGGTTGGCCTGAGGACTGGAAACACCATATATTTT. Protein sequence: CASTPQVGLRTGNTIYF.